What follows describes a single T cell receptor beta chain. Its antigen is still unknown. Sequenced by immunoSEQ multiplex PCR; TCRdb stores in-frame clones only, minus some. The sample lists 9,500 to 11,000 clones; 77% were seen once. The sample is drawn from a study of OX40 agonist ivuxolimab in advanced cancers. General study results and limits: Among T cells, CD8+ cells averaged more expanded clones than CD4+ cells. Partly responding patients at 0.1-3.0 mg/kg showed some of the smallest clonal expansion.

V lost 4 bases and J lost 0, with 9 bases in between. Germline assignment: CDR1 MNHEY and CDR2 SMNVEV (reference sequence). The CDR3 has 15 residues. The TCR was taken from an adult with an advanced solid tumor such as melanoma, head and neck, liver or kidney cancer. Sequenced material: CD4+ or CD8+ T cells sorted from blood, taken in a trial of the OX40 agonist ivuxolimab. The chain joins TRBV27 to TRBJ2-2; D not resolved. The CDR3 sequence is CASSWGNPNTGELFF. In DNA, the CDR3 is TGTGCCAGCAGTTGGGGTAATCCGAACACCGGGGAGCTGTTTTTT.